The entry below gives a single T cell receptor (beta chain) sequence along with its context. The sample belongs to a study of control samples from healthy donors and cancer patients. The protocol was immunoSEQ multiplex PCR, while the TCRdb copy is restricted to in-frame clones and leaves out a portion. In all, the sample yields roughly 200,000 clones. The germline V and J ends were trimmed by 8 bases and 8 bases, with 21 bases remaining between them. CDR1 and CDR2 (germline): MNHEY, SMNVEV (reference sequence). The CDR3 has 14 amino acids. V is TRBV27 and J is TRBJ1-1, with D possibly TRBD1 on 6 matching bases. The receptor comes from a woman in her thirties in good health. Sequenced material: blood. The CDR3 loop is CASSGGPTSSEAFF. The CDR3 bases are TGTGCCAGCTCTGGGGGCCCAACCTCGTCGGAAGCTTTCTTT.